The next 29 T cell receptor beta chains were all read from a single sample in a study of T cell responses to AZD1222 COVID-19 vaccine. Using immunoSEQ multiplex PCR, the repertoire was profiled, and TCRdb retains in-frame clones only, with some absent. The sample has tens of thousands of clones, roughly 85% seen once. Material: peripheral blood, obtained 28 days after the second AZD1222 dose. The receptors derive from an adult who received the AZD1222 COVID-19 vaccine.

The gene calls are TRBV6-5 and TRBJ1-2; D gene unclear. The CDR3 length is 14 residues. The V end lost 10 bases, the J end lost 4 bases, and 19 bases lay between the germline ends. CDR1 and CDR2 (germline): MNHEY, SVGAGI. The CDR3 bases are TGTGCCACGCGTGATGGCAGTCTAGGCTATGGCTACACCTTC. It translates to CATRDGSLGYGYTF.

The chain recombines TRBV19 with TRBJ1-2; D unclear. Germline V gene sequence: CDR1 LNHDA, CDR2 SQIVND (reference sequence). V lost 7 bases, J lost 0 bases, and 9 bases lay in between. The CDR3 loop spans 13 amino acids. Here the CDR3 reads CASMEKANYGYTF. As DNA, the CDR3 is TGTGCCAGTATGGAGAAAGCTAACTATGGCTACACCTTC.

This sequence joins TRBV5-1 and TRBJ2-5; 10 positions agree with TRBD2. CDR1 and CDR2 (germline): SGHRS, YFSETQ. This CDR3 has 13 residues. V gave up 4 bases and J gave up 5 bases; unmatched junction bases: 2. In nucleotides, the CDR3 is TGCGCCAGCAGCCTAGCGGGGGCGGAGACCCAGTACTTC. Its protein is CASSLAGAETQYF.

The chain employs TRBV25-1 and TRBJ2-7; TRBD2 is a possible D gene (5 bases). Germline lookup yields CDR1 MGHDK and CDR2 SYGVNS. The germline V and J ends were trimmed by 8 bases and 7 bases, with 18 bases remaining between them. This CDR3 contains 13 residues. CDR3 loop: CASQRDGDLEQYF. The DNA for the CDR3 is TGTGCCAGCCAAAGAGACGGGGATTTGGAGCAGTACTTC.

The CDR3 spells CASSRRDRGGTGELFF. CDR3 bases: TGTGCCAGCAGCCGCCGGGACAGGGGAGGCACCGGGGAGCTGTTTTTT. The rearrangement uses TRBV7-3 and TRBJ2-2; 10 bases agree with TRBD1. CDR3 length equals 16 residues. The J segment lost 4 bases and the V segment lost 5 bases, leaving 7 bases of the junction unmatched. CDR1 is SGHTA and CDR2 is FQGTGA in the germline V gene.

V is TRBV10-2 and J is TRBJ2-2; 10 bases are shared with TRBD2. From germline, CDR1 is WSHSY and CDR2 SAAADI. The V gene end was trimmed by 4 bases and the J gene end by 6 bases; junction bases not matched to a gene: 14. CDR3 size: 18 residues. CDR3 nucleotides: TGCGCCAGCAGTGCCTATAGCGGGGGGTATCTACGCTCCGGGGAGCTGTTTTTT. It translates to CASSAYSGGYLRSGELFF.

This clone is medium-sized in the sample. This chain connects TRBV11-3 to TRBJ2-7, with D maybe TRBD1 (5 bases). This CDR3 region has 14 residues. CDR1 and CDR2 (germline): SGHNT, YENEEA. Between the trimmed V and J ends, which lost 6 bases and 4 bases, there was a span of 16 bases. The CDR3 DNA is TGTGCCAGCAGATACTCGGACACAAAGTACGAGCAGTACTTC. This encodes CASRYSDTKYEQYF.

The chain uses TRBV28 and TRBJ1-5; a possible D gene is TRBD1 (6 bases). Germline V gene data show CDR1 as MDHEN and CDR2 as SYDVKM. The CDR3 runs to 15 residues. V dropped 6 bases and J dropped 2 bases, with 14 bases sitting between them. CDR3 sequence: CASRSGASGNQPQHF. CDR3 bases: TGTGCCAGCAGATCGGGGGCCTCGGGCAATCAGCCCCAGCATTTT.

The CDR3 nucleotides read TGTGCCAGCAGTTTCTGGGACACCTCCTACGAGCAGTACTTC. Its protein is CASSFWDTSYEQYF. The genes are TRBV28 and TRBJ2-7; maybe TRBD1 (6 bases). The V and J ends lost 3 bases and 0 bases respectively, with 9 bases between them. The germline CDR1 and CDR2 sequences are MDHEN and SYDVKM. This CDR3 comprises 14 residues.

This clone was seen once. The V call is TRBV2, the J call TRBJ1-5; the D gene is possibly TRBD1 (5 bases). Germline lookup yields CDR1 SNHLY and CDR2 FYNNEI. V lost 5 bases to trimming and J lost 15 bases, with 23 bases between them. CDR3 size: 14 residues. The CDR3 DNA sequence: TGTGCCAGCAGTCAAACCGGGACGGGTTACATAGCGCATTTT. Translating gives CASSQTGTGYIAHF.

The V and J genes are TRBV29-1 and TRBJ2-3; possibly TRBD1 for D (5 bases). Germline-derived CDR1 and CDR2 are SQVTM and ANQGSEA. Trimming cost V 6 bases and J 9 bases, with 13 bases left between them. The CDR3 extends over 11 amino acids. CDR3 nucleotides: TGCAGCGTCCCCCAGGGCCGGACGCAGTATTTT. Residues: CSVPQGRTQYF.

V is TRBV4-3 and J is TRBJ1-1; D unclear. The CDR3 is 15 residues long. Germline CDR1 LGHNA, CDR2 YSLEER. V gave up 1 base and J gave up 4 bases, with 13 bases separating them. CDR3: CASSQGGGWSTEAFF. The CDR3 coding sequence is TGCGCCAGCAGCCAAGGCGGAGGGTGGAGCACTGAAGCTTTCTTT.

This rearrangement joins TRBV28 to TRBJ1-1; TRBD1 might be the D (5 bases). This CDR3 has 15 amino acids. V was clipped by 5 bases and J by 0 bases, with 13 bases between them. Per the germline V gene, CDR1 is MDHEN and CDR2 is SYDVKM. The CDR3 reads CASSGTGRLNTEAFF. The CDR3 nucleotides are TGTGCCAGCAGTGGAACGGGACGGTTGAACACTGAAGCTTTCTTT. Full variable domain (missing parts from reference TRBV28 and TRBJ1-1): DVKVTQSSRYLVKRTGEKVFLECVQDMDHENMFWYRQDPGLGLRLIYFSYDVKMKEKGDIPEGYSVSREKKERFSLILESASTNQTSMYLCASSGTGRLNTEAFFGQGTRLTVV.

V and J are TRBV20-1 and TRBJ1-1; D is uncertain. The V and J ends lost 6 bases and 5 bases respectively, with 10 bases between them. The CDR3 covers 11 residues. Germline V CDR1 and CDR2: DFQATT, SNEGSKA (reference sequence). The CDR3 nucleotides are TGCAGTGCGCCTTTAAGGACTGAAGCTTTCTTT. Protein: CSAPLRTEAFF.

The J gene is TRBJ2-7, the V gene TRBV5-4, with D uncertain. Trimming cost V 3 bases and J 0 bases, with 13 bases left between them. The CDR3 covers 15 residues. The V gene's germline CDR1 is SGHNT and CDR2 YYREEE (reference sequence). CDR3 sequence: CASSSTGPLSYEQYF. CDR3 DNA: TGTGCCAGCAGCTCGACCGGGCCCCTCTCCTACGAGCAGTACTTC.

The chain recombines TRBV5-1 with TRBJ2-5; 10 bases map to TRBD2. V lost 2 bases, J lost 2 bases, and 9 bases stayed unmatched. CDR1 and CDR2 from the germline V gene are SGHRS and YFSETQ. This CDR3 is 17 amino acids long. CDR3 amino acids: CASSFAQISGGQETQYF. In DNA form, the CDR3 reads TGCGCCAGCAGCTTCGCCCAAATTAGCGGGGGGCAAGAGACCCAGTACTTC.

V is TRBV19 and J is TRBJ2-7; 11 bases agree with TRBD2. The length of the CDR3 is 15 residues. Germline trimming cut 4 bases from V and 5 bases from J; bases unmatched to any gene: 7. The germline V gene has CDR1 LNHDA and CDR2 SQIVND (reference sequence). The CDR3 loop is CASSTVAGGSHEQYF. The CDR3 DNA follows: TGTGCCAGTAGTACCGTAGCGGGAGGGAGCCACGAGCAGTACTTC.

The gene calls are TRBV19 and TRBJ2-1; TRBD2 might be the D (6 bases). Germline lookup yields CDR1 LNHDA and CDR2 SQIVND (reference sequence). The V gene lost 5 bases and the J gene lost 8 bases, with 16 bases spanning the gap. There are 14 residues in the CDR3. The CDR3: CASSWTGDGYEQFF. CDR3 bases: TGTGCCAGTAGTTGGACGGGAGACGGCTATGAGCAGTTCTTC. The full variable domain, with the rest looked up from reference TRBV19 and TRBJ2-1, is DGGITQSPKYLFRKEGQNVTLSCEQNLNHDAMYWYRQDPGQGLRLIYYSQIVNDFQKGDIAEGYSVSREKKESFPLTVTSAQKNPTAFYLCASSWTGDGYEQFFGPGTRLTVL.

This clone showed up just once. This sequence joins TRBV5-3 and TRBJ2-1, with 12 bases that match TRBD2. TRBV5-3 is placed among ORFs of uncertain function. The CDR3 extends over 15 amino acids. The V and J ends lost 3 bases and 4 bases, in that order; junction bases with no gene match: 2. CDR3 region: CARSSLAGGYNEQFF. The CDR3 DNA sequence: TGTGCCAGAAGCTCCCTAGCGGGAGGGTACAATGAGCAGTTCTTC.

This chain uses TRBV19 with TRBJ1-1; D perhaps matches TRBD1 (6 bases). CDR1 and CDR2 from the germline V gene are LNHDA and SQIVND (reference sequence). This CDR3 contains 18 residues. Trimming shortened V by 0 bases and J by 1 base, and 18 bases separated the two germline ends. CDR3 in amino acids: CASSIDGRGGTRNTEAFF. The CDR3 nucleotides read TGTGCCAGTAGTATAGATGGCAGGGGAGGAACTAGGAACACTGAAGCTTTCTTT.

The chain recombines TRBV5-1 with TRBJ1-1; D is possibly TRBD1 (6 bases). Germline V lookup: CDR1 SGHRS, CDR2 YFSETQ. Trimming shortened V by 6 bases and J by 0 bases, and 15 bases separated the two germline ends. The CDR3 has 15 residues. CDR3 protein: CASIQDGTLNTEAFF. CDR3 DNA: TGCGCCAGCATCCAAGACGGGACATTGAACACTGAAGCTTTCTTT.

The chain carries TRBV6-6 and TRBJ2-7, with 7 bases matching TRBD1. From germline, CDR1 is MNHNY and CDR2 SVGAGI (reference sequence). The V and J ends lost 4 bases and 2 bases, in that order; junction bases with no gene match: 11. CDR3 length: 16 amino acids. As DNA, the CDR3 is TGTGCCAGCAGTTCCCATACAGGGGTACCTCCCTACGAGCAGTACTTC. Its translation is CASSSHTGVPPYEQYF.

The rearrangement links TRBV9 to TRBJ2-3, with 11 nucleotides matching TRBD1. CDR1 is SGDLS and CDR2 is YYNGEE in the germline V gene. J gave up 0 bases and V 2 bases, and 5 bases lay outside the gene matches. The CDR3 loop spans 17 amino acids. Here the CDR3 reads CASSVGTGGSSTDTQYF. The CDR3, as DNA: TGTGCCAGCAGCGTTGGGACAGGGGGGTCGAGCACAGATACGCAGTATTTT.

The CDR3 region is CASSLVALGNTIYF. As DNA, the CDR3 is TGTGCCAGCAGCTTAGTGGCTCTTGGAAACACCATATATTTT. This chain links TRBV7-9 with TRBJ1-3; no definite D call. CDR1 is SEHNR, CDR2 FQNEAQ, per germline (reference sequence). The CDR3 sequence is 14 residues long. Trimming cost V 1 base and J 3 bases, with 7 bases left between them.

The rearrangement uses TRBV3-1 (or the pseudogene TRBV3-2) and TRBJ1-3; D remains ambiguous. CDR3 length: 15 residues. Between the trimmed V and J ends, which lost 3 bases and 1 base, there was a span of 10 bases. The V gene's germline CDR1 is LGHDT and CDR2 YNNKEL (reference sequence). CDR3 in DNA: TGTGCCAGCAGCCAGCTATCGGGGTCTGGAAACACCATATATTTT. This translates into CASSQLSGSGNTIYF.

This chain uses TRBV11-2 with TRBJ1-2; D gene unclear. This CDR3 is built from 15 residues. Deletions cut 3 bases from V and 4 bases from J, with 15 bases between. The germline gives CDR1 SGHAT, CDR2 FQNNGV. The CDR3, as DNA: TGTGCCAGCAGCTTTTCCACTGTGACTGTCTATGGCTACACCTTC. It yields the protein CASSFSTVTVYGYTF. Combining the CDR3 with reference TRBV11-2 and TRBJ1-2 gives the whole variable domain EAGVAQSPRYKIIEKRQSVAFWCNPISGHATLYWYQQILGQGPKLLIQFQNNGVVDDSQLPKDRFSAERLKGVDSTLKIQPAKLEDSAVYLCASSFSTVTVYGYTFGSGTRLTVV.

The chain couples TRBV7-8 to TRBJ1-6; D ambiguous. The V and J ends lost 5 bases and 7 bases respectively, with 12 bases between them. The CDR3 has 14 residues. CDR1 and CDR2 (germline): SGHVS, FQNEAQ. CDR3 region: CASSPSSVNSPLHF. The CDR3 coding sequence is TGTGCCAGCAGCCCATCTTCGGTGAATTCACCCCTCCACTTT.

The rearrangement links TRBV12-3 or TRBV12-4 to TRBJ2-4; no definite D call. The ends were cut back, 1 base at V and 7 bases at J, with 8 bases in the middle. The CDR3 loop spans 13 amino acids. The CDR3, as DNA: TGTGCCAGCAGTTTAGGGGTAGGGAACATTCAGTACTTC. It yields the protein CASSLGVGNIQYF.

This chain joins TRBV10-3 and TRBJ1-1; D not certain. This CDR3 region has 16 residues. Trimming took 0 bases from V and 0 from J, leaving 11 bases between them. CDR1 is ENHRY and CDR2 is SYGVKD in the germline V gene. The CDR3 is CAISESIAEMNTEAFF. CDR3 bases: TGTGCCATCAGTGAGTCGATAGCAGAGATGAACACTGAAGCTTTCTTT.